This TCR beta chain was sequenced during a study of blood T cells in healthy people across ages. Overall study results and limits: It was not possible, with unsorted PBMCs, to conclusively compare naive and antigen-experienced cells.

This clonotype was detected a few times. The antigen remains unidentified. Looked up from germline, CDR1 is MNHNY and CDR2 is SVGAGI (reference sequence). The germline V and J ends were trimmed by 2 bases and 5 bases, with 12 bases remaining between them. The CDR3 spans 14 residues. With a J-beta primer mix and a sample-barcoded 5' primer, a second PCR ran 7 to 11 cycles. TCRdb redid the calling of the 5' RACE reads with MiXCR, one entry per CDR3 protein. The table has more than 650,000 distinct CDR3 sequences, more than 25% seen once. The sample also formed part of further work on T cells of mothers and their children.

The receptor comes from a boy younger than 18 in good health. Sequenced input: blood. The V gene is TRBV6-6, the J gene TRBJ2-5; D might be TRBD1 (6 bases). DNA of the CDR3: TGTGCCAGCAGTTACGGGGGCCTGGGGGAGACCCAGTACTTC. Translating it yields CASSYGGLGETQYF.